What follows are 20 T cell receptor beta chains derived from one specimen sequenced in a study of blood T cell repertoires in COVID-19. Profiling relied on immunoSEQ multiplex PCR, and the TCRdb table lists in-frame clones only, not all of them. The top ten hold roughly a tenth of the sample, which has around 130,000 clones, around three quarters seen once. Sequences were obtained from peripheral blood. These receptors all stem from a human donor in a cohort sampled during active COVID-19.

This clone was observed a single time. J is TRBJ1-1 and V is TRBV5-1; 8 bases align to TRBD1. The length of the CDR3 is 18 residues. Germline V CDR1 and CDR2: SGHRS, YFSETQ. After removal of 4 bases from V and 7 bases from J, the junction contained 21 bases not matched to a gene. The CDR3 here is CASSPFTGTGSLSHEAFF. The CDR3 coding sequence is TGCGCCAGCAGCCCCTTCACCGGGACAGGCTCGCTATCACATGAAGCTTTCTTT.

CDR3 nucleotides: TGTGCCAGCAGTCCCGGACAGGGGGCCACTGAAGCTTTCTTT. Translated: CASSPGQGATEAFF. The chain combines TRBV28 with TRBJ1-1, with 11 bases aligning to TRBD1. The CDR3 is 14 amino acids. Germline CDR1 is MDHEN and CDR2 is SYDVKM. Unmatched junction bases numbered 3, after V lost 5 bases and J lost 4 bases.

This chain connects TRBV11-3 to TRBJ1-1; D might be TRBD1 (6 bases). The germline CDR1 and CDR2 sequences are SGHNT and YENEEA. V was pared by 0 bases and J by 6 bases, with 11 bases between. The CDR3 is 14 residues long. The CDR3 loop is CASSLDRQGSEAFF. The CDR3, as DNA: TGTGCCAGCAGCTTAGATAGGCAGGGGTCTGAAGCTTTCTTT.

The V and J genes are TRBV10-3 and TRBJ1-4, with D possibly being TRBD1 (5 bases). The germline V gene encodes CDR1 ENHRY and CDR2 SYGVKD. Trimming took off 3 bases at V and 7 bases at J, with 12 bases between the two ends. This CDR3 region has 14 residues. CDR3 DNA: TGTGCCATCAGTGATGGAGGGGTGGGTGAAAAACTGTTTTTT. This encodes CAISDGGVGEKLFF.

The CDR3: CATSGGENIQYF. In DNA, the CDR3 is TGTGCCACCAGCGGAGGTGAGAACATTCAGTACTTC. The V gene is TRBV15, the J gene TRBJ2-4; a weak D match, TRBD2 (5 bases). The CDR3 loop spans 12 amino acids. Trimming cost V 5 bases and J 7 bases, with 9 bases left between them. Germline lookup yields CDR1 LNHNV and CDR2 YYDKDF (reference sequence).

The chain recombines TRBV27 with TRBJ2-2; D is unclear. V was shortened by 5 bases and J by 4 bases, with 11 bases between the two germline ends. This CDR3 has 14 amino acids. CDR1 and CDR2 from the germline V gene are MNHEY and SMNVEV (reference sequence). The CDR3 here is CASSKALATGELFF. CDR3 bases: TGTGCCAGCAGTAAAGCGTTGGCCACCGGGGAGCTGTTTTTT.

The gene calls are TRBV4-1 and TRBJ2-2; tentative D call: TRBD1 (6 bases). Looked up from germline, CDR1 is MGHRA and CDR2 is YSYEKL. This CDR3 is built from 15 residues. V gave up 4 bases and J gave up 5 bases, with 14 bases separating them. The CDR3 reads CASSPLGGRTGELFF. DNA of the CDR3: TGCGCCAGCAGCCCCTTAGGGGGTCGAACCGGGGAGCTGTTTTTT.

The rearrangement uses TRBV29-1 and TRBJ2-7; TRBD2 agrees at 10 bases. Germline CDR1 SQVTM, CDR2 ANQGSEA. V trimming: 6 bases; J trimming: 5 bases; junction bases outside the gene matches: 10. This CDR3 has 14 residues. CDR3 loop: CSVQIAGGMDEQYF. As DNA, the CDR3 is TGCAGCGTCCAGATAGCGGGGGGCATGGACGAGCAGTACTTC.

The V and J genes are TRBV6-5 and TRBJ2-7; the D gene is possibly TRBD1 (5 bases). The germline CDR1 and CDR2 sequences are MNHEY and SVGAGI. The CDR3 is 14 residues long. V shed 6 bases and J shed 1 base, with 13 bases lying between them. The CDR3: CASSSQDRSYEQYF. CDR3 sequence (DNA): TGTGCCAGCAGCTCCCAAGACAGATCCTACGAGCAGTACTTC.

The CDR3 sequence is CASSMSPNTEAFF. For the CDR3, the DNA is TGTGCCAGTAGTATGAGTCCGAACACTGAAGCTTTCTTT. J is TRBJ1-1 and V is TRBV19; D is unresolved. CDR1 is LNHDA, CDR2 SQIVND, per germline (reference sequence). The CDR3 covers 13 residues. Trimming removed 3 bases from V and 1 base from J, with 6 bases in between.

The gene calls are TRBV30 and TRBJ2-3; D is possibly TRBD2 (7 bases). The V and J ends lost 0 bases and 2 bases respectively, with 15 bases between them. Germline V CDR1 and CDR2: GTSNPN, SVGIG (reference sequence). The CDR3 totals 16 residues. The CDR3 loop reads CAWSVGGGASTDTQYF. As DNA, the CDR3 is TGTGCCTGGAGTGTAGGAGGGGGGGCCTCCACAGATACGCAGTATTTT.

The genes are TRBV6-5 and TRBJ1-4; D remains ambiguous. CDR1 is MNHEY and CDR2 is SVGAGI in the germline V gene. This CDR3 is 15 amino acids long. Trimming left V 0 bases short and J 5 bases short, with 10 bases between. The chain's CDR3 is CASSYSSTGNEKLFF. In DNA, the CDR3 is TGTGCCAGCAGTTACTCGTCCACCGGGAATGAAAAACTGTTTTTT.

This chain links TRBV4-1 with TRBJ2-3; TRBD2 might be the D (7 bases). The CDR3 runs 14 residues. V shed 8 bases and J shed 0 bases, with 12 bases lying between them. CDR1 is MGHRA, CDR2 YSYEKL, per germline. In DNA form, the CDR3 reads TGCGCCAGCGCGGGGGCGGTAAGCACAGATACGCAGTATTTT. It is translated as CASAGAVSTDTQYF.

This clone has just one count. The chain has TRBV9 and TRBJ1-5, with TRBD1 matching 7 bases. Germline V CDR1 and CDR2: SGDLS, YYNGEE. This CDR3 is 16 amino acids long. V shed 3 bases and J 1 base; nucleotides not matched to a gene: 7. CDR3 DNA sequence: TGTGCCAGCAGCGGGTCCCCGGGACAGAGCAATCAGCCCCAGCATTTT. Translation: CASSGSPGQSNQPQHF.

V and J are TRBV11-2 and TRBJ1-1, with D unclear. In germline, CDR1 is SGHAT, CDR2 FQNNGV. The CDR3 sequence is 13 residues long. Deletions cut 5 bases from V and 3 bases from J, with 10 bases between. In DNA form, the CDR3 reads TGTGCCAGCAGCCCCCGGACTGACACTGAAGCTTTCTTT. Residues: CASSPRTDTEAFF.

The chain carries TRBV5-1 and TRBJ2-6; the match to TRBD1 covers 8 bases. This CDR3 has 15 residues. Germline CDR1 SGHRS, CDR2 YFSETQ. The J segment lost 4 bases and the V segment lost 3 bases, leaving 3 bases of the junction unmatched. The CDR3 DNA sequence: TGCGCCAGCAGCTCGACAGGGGCCGGGGCCAACGTCCTGACTTTC. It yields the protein CASSSTGAGANVLTF.

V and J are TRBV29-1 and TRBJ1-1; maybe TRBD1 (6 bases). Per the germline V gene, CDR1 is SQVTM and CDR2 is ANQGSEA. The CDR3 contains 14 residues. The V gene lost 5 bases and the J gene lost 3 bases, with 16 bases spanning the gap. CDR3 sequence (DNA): TGCAGCGTTACACAGGGCCCTGAAGACACTGAAGCTTTCTTT. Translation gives CSVTQGPEDTEAFF.

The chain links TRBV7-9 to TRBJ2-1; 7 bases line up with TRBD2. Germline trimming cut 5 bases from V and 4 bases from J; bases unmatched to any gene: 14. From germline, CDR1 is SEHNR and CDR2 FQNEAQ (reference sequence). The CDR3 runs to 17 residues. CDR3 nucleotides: TGTGCCAGCAGCCCGGCGGGTGGGGCGGGGGTATACAATGAGCAGTTCTTC. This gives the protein CASSPAGGAGVYNEQFF.

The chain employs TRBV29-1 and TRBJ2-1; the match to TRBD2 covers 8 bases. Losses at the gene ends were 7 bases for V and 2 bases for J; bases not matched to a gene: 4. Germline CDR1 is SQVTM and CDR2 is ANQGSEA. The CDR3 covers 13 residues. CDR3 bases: TGCAGCGCGGGGGGGGGACCCTACAATGAGCAGTTCTTC. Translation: CSAGGGPYNEQFF.

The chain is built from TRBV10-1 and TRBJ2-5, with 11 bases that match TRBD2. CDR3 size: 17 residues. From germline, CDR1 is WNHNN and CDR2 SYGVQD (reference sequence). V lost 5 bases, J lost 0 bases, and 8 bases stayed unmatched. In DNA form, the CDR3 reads TGCGCCAGCAGTACCGGGACTAGCGGAAAGTACCAAGAGACCCAGTACTTC. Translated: CASSTGTSGKYQETQYF.